This T cell receptor (beta chain) appears in the sequencing data of a study of T cells after yellow fever vaccination. Study results and caveats: Researchers cautioned that FACS-sorted repertoires could harbor abundant clonotypes contaminating from the bulk population.

This clonotype was recorded a few times. Its target is unknown. The CDR3 has 15 amino acids. The ends lost 6 bases at V and 1 base at J; junction bases unmatched: 11. Germline V gives CDR1 SQVTM, CDR2 ANQGSEA. A single record per CDR3 protein comes from TCRdb applying MiXCR to the 5' RACE reads. Among around 250,000 distinct CDR3 sequences, 5.2% were seen once, and the ten largest hold around 3.5%. The sample in question was CD4+ T cells sorted from PBMCs, obtained on the day of the yellow fever booster vaccination. The rearrangement uses TRBV29-1 and TRBJ1-2; 7 nucleotides align to TRBD1. The receptor's source is a young man who received the YFV17D yellow fever vaccine. CDR3: CSVEEQGRGNYGYTF. CDR3 DNA: TGCAGCGTCGAGGAACAGGGGAGGGGTAACTATGGCTACACCTTC.